This TCR beta chain was sequenced in a study of cytomegalovirus exposure and HLA in healthy donors. Study summary: Membership in the Caucasian-associated ancestry cluster was found for about four fifths of approximately 380 genotyped donors. General study results and limits: Altogether, about 160 TCR beta chains were recorded as cytomegalovirus-associated. Clonal expansion, a later analysis showed, was greater in HLA-associated TCR beta chains than in equally common others.

For this clone: What it binds is unknown.

The PCR contained 60 Vbeta and 13 Jbeta primers. Produced via immunoSEQ multiplex PCR; TCRdb's table is partial and in-frame only. In the table there are approximately 170,000 clones, almost 75% of which are singletons. The TCR comes from a woman aged 25-40 years in good health and CMV-seropositive. The material sequenced was PBMCs.

The CDR3 DNA reads as TGTGCCAGCTCACCATCGGGGACCGGGGAGCTGTTTTTT. Translated, it gives CASSPSGTGELFF. The rearrangement joins TRBV18 to TRBJ2-2; possibly TRBD2 for D (5 bases). Per the germline V gene, CDR1 is KGHSH and CDR2 is LQKENI. Trimming took off 2 bases at V and 5 bases at J, with 6 bases between the two ends. The CDR3 sequence is 13 residues long.